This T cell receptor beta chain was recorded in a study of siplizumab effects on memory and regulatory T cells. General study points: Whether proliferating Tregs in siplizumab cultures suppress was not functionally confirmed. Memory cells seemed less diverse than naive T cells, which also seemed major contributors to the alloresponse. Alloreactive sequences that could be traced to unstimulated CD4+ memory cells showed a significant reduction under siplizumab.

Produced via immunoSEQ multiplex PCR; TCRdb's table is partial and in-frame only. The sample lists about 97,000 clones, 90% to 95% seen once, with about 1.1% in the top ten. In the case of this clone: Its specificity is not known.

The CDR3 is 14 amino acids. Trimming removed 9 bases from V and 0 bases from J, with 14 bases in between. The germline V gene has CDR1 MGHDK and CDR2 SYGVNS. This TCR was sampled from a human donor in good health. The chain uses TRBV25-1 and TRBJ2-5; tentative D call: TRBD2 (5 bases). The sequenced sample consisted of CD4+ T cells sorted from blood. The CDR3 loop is CASSQSGYQETQYF. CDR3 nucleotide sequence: TGTGCCAGTTCTCAAAGCGGATACCAAGAGACCCAGTACTTC.